This is a list of T cell receptor beta chains from one sample in a study of T cell repertoires in cytomegalovirus infection. TCRdb re-called the reads with MiXCR, one entry per CDR3 protein. The data show roughly 720,000 distinct CDR3 sequences, less than 40% seen once. Sequenced material: PBMCs. These receptors were collected from a human donor in good health (CMV status not recorded). Some clones in this sample may be carry-over from other donors' samples. Both conserved end residues are part of each CDR3. The order of the fields is V gene, clone size, J gene, D gene, CDR3 protein, CDR3 DNA. A D gene is named only where the DNA matches it firmly. Part of the rows lack a size; the others show once, few, many or a class for expanded clones.

V gene: TRBV7-6
clone size: NA
J gene: TRBJ2-1
D gene: NA
CDR3 protein: CASSFYPPGTRTSKFNEQFF
CDR3 DNA: TGTGCCAGCAGCTTCTACCCGCCAGGGACAAGGACTTCTAAATTCAATGAGCAGTTCTTC

V gene: TRBV6-6
clone size: once
J gene: TRBJ1-1
D gene: NA
CDR3 protein: CASNDWGIEAFF
CDR3 DNA: TGTGCCAGCAATGACTGGGGGATTGAAGCTTTCTTT

V gene: TRBV11-2
clone size: few
J gene: TRBJ1-3
D gene: NA
CDR3 protein: CASSLDRGRDSGNTIYF
CDR3 DNA: TGTGCCAGCAGCTTAGATCGGGGCAGGGACTCTGGAAACACCATATATTTT

V gene: TRBV7-3
clone size: few
J gene: TRBJ1-1
D gene: TRBD1
CDR3 protein: CASSLYGTANTEAFF
CDR3 DNA: TGTGCCAGCAGCTTATATGGGACAGCTAACACTGAAGCTTTCTTT

V gene: TRBV7-9
clone size: few
J gene: TRBJ1-2
D gene: NA
CDR3 protein: CASSPMGTPYGYTF
CDR3 DNA: TGTGCCAGCAGTCCGATGGGGACACCTTATGGCTACACCTTC

V gene: TRBV29-1
clone size: NA
J gene: TRBJ2-3
D gene: NA
CDR3 protein: CSAHGGRSGDTQYF
CDR3 DNA: TGCAGCGCCCATGGCGGCAGGTCGGGAGATACGCAGTATTTT

V gene: TRBV9
clone size: few
J gene: TRBJ1-6
D gene: NA
CDR3 protein: CASSVESTSESPLHF
CDR3 DNA: TGTGCCAGCAGCGTAGAGTCAACATCTGAATCACCCCTCCACTTT

V gene: TRBV4-1
clone size: few
J gene: TRBJ2-5
D gene: TRBD2
CDR3 protein: CASSRIESGGETQYF
CDR3 DNA: TGCGCCAGCAGCCGAATCGAGAGCGGGGGCGAGACCCAGTACTTC

V gene: TRBV7-6
clone size: many
J gene: TRBJ1-1
D gene: NA
CDR3 protein: CASSFNPTGNTEAFF
CDR3 DNA: TGTGCCAGCAGCTTCAACCCGACAGGGAACACTGAAGCTTTCTTT

V gene: TRBV12-3/TRBV12-4
clone size: few
J gene: TRBJ1-1
D gene: NA
CDR3 protein: CASTLGRASNTEAFF
CDR3 DNA: TGTGCCAGCACCTTAGGACGGGCTTCGAACACTGAAGCTTTCTTT

V gene: TRBV27
clone size: NA
J gene: TRBJ1-1
D gene: NA
CDR3 protein: CASSPPPGRGEAFF
CDR3 DNA: TGTGCCAGCAGCCCCCCCCCAGGCAGGGGCGAAGCTTTCTTT

V gene: TRBV7-2
clone size: many
J gene: TRBJ1-2
D gene: TRBD1
CDR3 protein: CASSWGQGNYGYTF
CDR3 DNA: TGTGCCAGCAGCTGGGGACAGGGTAACTATGGCTACACCTTC

V gene: TRBV7-9
clone size: many
J gene: TRBJ2-2
D gene: NA
CDR3 protein: CASSLGAVNTGELFF
CDR3 DNA: TGTGCCAGCAGCTTAGGCGCGGTGAACACCGGGGAGCTGTTTTTT

V gene: TRBV27
clone size: NA
J gene: TRBJ2-7
D gene: NA
CDR3 protein: CASSLSAGQSSYEQYF
CDR3 DNA: TGTGCCAGCAGTTTATCGGCGGGACAGAGCTCCTACGAGCAGTACTTC

V gene: TRBV6-1
clone size: few
J gene: TRBJ1-6
D gene: NA
CDR3 protein: CASSSHIVIRGRGNSPLHF
CDR3 DNA: TGTGCCAGCAGTTCTCATATTGTGATTAGGGGCCGTGGTAATTCACCCCTCCACTTT

V gene: TRBV7-3
clone size: NA
J gene: TRBJ1-5
D gene: NA
CDR3 protein: CASSHGAANQPQHF
CDR3 DNA: TGTGCCAGCAGCCACGGGGCCGCTAATCAGCCCCAGCATTTT

V gene: TRBV4-1
clone size: few
J gene: TRBJ2-7
D gene: TRBD2
CDR3 protein: CASSQVSLGLEPYEQYF
CDR3 DNA: TGCGCCAGCAGCCAAGTCTCTCTTGGACTAGAGCCCTACGAGCAGTACTTC

V gene: TRBV6-1
clone size: NA
J gene: TRBJ2-5
D gene: NA
CDR3 protein: CASRTYETQYF
CDR3 DNA: TGTGCCAGCAGAACATACGAGACCCAGTACTTC

V gene: TRBV12-3/TRBV12-4
clone size: NA
J gene: TRBJ1-5
D gene: TRBD1
CDR3 protein: CASSPQGTGTYSNQPQHF
CDR3 DNA: TGTGCCAGCAGTCCTCAGGGGACAGGGACTTATAGCAATCAGCCCCAGCATTTT

V gene: TRBV28
clone size: many
J gene: TRBJ2-6
D gene: NA
CDR3 protein: CASSLPGSLSGANVLTF
CDR3 DNA: TGTGCCAGCAGTTTGCCCGGGTCCCTCTCTGGGGCCAACGTCCTGACTTTC

V gene: TRBV12-3/TRBV12-4
clone size: NA
J gene: TRBJ1-1
D gene: NA
CDR3 protein: CATRTENTEAFF
CDR3 DNA: TGTGCCACCCGGACAGAAAACACTGAAGCTTTCTTT

V gene: TRBV7-2
clone size: many
J gene: TRBJ2-3
D gene: NA
CDR3 protein: CASSLESRVRAGRGADTQYF
CDR3 DNA: TGTGCCAGCAGCTTAGAATCCAGGGTCAGGGCGGGAAGGGGCGCAGATACGCAGTATTTT

V gene: TRBV6-1
clone size: few
J gene: TRBJ1-1
D gene: NA
CDR3 protein: CASSPIGWGTEAFF
CDR3 DNA: TGTGCCAGCAGCCCTATTGGGTGGGGCACTGAAGCTTTCTTT

V gene: TRBV12-3/TRBV12-4
clone size: NA
J gene: TRBJ2-1
D gene: TRBD1
CDR3 protein: CASSPQGQGASNEQFF
CDR3 DNA: TGTGCCAGCAGCCCTCAGGGACAGGGGGCATCCAATGAGCAGTTCTTC

V gene: TRBV6-5
clone size: NA
J gene: TRBJ2-3
D gene: NA
CDR3 protein: CASRDSGDTQYF
CDR3 DNA: TGTGCCAGCAGGGATTCGGGGGATACGCAGTATTTT

V gene: TRBV18
clone size: few
J gene: TRBJ1-1
D gene: NA
CDR3 protein: CASSPRTASDTEAFF
CDR3 DNA: TGTGCCAGCTCACCGCGGACGGCCAGTGACACTGAAGCTTTCTTT

V gene: TRBV25-1
clone size: few
J gene: TRBJ2-3
D gene: TRBD1
CDR3 protein: CASSEWGGQGKNTQYF
CDR3 DNA: TGTGCCAGCAGTGAATGGGGGGGACAGGGGAAGAATACGCAGTATTTT

V gene: TRBV6-1
clone size: many
J gene: TRBJ1-2
D gene: TRBD1
CDR3 protein: CASSWQPGQNYGYTF
CDR3 DNA: TGTGCCAGCAGTTGGCAACCGGGACAGAACTATGGCTACACCTTC

V gene: TRBV28
clone size: NA
J gene: TRBJ2-3
D gene: NA
CDR3 protein: CASSLRDLDTQYF
CDR3 DNA: TGTGCCAGCAGTTTAAGGGATCTTGATACGCAGTATTTT

V gene: TRBV5-4
clone size: NA
J gene: TRBJ2-5
D gene: NA
CDR3 protein: CASSFTARETQYF
CDR3 DNA: TGTGCCAGCAGCTTCACTGCCAGGGAGACCCAGTACTTC

V gene: TRBV12-3/TRBV12-4
clone size: NA
J gene: TRBJ1-6
D gene: TRBD1
CDR3 protein: CASVYLGTENSPLHF
CDR3 DNA: TGTGCCAGCGTTTACCTGGGGACAGAAAATTCACCCCTCCACTTT

V gene: TRBV6-2/TRBV6-3
clone size: few
J gene: TRBJ2-7
D gene: NA
CDR3 protein: CATYGQFTYEQYF
CDR3 DNA: TGTGCCACCTATGGACAGTTTACCTACGAGCAGTACTTC

V gene: TRBV6-5
clone size: many
J gene: TRBJ1-3
D gene: NA
CDR3 protein: CASSYSSGNTIYF
CDR3 DNA: TGTGCCAGCAGTTACTCCTCTGGAAACACCATATATTTT

V gene: TRBV6-1
clone size: few
J gene: TRBJ2-7
D gene: TRBD1
CDR3 protein: CASRTGDVHEQYF
CDR3 DNA: TGTGCCAGCAGGACAGGGGACGTCCACGAGCAGTACTTC

V gene: TRBV19
clone size: NA
J gene: TRBJ1-1
D gene: TRBD1
CDR3 protein: CASSPRQGAGTEAFF
CDR3 DNA: TGTGCCAGTAGTCCGAGACAGGGGGCAGGAACTGAAGCTTTCTTT

V gene: TRBV6-1
clone size: NA
J gene: TRBJ2-7
D gene: TRBD1
CDR3 protein: CASSTQGAYEQYF
CDR3 DNA: TGTGCCAGCAGTACTCAGGGGGCCTACGAGCAGTACTTC

V gene: TRBV4-1
clone size: NA
J gene: TRBJ2-1
D gene: NA
CDR3 protein: CASSQERYNEQFF
CDR3 DNA: TGCGCCAGCAGCCAAGAAAGGTACAATGAGCAGTTCTTC

V gene: TRBV28
clone size: once
J gene: TRBJ2-7
D gene: NA
CDR3 protein: CASSLLGGGKGRSYEQYF
CDR3 DNA: TGTGCCAGCAGTTTATTAGGCGGTGGAAAGGGGCGCAGCTACGAGCAGTACTTC

V gene: TRBV7-9
clone size: NA
J gene: TRBJ2-5
D gene: NA
CDR3 protein: CASSLPLGSKETQYF
CDR3 DNA: TGTGCCAGCAGCTTACCGCTAGGATCGAAAGAGACCCAGTACTTC

V gene: TRBV25-1
clone size: NA
J gene: TRBJ2-2
D gene: TRBD2
CDR3 protein: CASSGRLAGAGELFF
CDR3 DNA: TGTGCCAGCAGTGGAAGACTAGCGGGGGCCGGGGAGCTGTTTTTT

V gene: TRBV12-3/TRBV12-4
clone size: few
J gene: TRBJ1-1
D gene: NA
CDR3 protein: CASSTGIRTEAFF
CDR3 DNA: TGTGCCAGCAGTACAGGGATTCGGACTGAAGCTTTCTTT

V gene: TRBV28
clone size: few
J gene: TRBJ1-5
D gene: NA
CDR3 protein: CASSLYQGMRSNQPQHF
CDR3 DNA: TGTGCCAGCAGTTTATACCAGGGGATGAGAAGCAATCAGCCCCAGCATTTT

V gene: TRBV7-2
clone size: many
J gene: TRBJ2-7
D gene: NA
CDR3 protein: CASSRTRFGEQYF
CDR3 DNA: TGTGCCAGCAGCCGGACTCGTTTTGGCGAGCAGTACTTC

V gene: TRBV5-5
clone size: NA
J gene: TRBJ1-1
D gene: NA
CDR3 protein: CASSLLLISANTEAFF
CDR3 DNA: TGTGCCAGCAGCTTGCTGCTAATTTCGGCAAACACTGAAGCTTTCTTT

V gene: TRBV7-8
clone size: few
J gene: TRBJ1-6
D gene: TRBD1
CDR3 protein: CASSGTTGSISPLHF
CDR3 DNA: TGTGCCAGCAGCGGGACGACAGGGTCGATTTCACCCCTCCACTTT

V gene: TRBV2
clone size: few
J gene: TRBJ2-7
D gene: NA
CDR3 protein: CASRSVGTSYEQYF
CDR3 DNA: TGTGCCAGCAGATCGGTTGGGACCTCCTACGAGCAGTACTTC

V gene: TRBV19
clone size: NA
J gene: TRBJ1-3
D gene: NA
CDR3 protein: CASSATEDSGNTIYF
CDR3 DNA: TGTGCCAGTAGTGCGACAGAGGACTCTGGAAACACCATATATTTT

V gene: TRBV12-3/TRBV12-4
clone size: few
J gene: TRBJ2-2
D gene: NA
CDR3 protein: CASSRPGVGLFF
CDR3 DNA: TGTGCCAGCAGTCGACCGGGTGTTGGGCTGTTTTTT

V gene: TRBV7-3
clone size: many
J gene: TRBJ1-1
D gene: NA
CDR3 protein: CASSFVGGPNTEAFF
CDR3 DNA: TGTGCCAGCAGCTTCGTTGGGGGGCCGAACACTGAAGCTTTCTTT

V gene: TRBV13
clone size: once
J gene: TRBJ2-5
D gene: NA
CDR3 protein: CASSFPAGQGQLAETQYF
CDR3 DNA: TGTGCCAGCAGCTTTCCTGCGGGGCAAGGACAGCTGGCGGAGACCCAGTACTTC

V gene: TRBV20-1
clone size: NA
J gene: TRBJ2-7
D gene: TRBD1
CDR3 protein: CSTGTGYTYEQYF
CDR3 DNA: TGCAGTACCGGGACAGGGTATACCTACGAGCAGTACTTC

V gene: TRBV4-1
clone size: few
J gene: TRBJ2-7
D gene: NA
CDR3 protein: CASSQDLNRHEQYF
CDR3 DNA: TGCGCCAGCAGCCAAGATCTCAACCGCCACGAGCAGTACTTC

V gene: TRBV12-3/TRBV12-4
clone size: NA
J gene: TRBJ1-4
D gene: NA
CDR3 protein: CASSFGTGLGEKLFF
CDR3 DNA: TGTGCCAGCAGCTTTGGCACCGGCCTGGGCGAAAAACTGTTTTTT